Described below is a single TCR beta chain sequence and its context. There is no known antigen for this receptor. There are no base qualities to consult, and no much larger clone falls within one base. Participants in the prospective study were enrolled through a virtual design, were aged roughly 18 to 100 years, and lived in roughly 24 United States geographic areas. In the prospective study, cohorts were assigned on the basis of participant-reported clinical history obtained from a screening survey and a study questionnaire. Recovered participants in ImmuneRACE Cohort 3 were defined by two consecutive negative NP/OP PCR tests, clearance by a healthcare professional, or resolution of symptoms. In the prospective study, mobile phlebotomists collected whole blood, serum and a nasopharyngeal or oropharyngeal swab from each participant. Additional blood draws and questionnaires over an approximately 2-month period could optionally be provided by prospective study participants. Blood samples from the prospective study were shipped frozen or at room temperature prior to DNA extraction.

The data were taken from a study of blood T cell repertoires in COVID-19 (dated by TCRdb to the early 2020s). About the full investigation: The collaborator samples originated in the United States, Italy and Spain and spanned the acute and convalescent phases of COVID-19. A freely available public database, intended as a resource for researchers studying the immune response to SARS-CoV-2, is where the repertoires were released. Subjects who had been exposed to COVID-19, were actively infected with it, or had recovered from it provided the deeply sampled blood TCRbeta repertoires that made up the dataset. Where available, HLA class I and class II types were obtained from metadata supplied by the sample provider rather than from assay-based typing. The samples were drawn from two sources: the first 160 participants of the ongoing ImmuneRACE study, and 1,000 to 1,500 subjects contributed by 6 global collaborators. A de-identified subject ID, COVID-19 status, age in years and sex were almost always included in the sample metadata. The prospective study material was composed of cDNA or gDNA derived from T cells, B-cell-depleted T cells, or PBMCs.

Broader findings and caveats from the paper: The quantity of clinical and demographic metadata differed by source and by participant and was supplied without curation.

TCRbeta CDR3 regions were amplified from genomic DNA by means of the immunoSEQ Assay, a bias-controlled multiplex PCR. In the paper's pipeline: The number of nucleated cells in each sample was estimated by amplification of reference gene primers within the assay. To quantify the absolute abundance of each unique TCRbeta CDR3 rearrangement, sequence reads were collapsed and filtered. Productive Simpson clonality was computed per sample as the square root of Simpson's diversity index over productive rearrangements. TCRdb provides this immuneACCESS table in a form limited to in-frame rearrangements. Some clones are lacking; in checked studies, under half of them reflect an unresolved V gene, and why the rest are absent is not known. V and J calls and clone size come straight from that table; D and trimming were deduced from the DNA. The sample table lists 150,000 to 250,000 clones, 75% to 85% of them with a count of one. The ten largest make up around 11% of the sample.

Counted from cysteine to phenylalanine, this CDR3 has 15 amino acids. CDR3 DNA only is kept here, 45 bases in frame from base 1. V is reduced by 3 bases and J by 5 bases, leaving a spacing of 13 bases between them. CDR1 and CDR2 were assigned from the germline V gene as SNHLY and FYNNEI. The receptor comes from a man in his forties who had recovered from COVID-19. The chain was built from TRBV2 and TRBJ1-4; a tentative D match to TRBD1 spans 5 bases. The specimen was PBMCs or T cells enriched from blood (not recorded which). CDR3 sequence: CASSDTGRQNEKLFF. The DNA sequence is TGTGCCAGCAGTGATACAGGCCGGCAAAATGAAAAACTGTTTTTT.